This T cell receptor (beta chain) was captured in a study of cytomegalovirus exposure and HLA in healthy donors (dated by TCRdb to about 2017). With respect to the entire study: In an earlier analysis of some 550 of the donors, approximately 300 Gb of sequence data and 100 million or so unique TCR beta sequences from 180 million or so T cells were reported. An early release that covered roughly 600 HLA-typed donors contained 250 to 350 gigabases of sequencing data and 65 million to 100 million unique TCR sequences. Of the 398 genotyped donors, 65% to 90% fell in the genetic ancestry cluster associated with self-reported Caucasian donors. The aim of the study was to test whether cataloging public T cell receptors could identify signatures of past pathogen exposure. The T cell repertoires of 670 or so subjects were profiled by immunosequencing and related to cytomegalovirus serostatus. Besides the first cohort of approximately 710 subjects, a separate validation cohort made up of roughly 120 different subjects was used. High-throughput TCR immunosequencing, statistical association of individual TCRs with disease status, and machine learning were combined to predict cytomegalovirus infection status. To study patterns of TCR occurrence, a later analysis re-analyzed previously published TCR beta repertoires from around 670 donors and added high-resolution HLA genotyping. Rather than drawing on any new phenotypic data, the later analysis identified candidate immune exposures from TCR beta sequences and the way those sequences occurred across donors. An earlier analysis of roughly 580 of the donors used high-throughput TCR beta sequencing to judge whether each TCR beta V gene segment behaved as functional or pseudogenic. Alongside the repertoire data, information on donor age, sex, ethnicity and CMV serostatus was compiled. A later genetic analysis used genome-wide SNP genotypes for about 60% of the roughly 700 donors, treating that subset as a discovery cohort. Every repertoire in the discovery cohort had been generated on one and the same sequencing platform. HLA typing covered class I and class II loci at four-digit resolution. Typing coverage varied by locus: about 620-630 donors for A, B, C, DRB1 and DQB1; under 550 for DQA1; more than 600 for DPA1; 450 to 480 for DPB1. Because of strong linkage in the cohort, 4 to 6 DR-DQ haplotypes were treated as single units for association and clustering. On average, 235,054 unique TCR beta nucleotide sequences were sequenced per donor among a few hundred genotyped donors of the cohort, with 15% to 20% of those sequences being non-productive. Study-wide findings and limitations: A further reported finding was that TCR beta sequences accurately predicted the HLA-A and HLA-B alleles for most subjects in the first cohort. When HLA alleles, especially DR and DQ, strongly co-occurred, TCR associations were difficult to assign to individual alleles. Correlated functional status among segregating V segments might reflect linkage disequilibrium, but an unknown experimental factor could not be ruled out. Seventeen rarely observed V segments, including chromosome 9 orphons, were excluded from the earlier analysis of a few hundred of the donors because counts were too low. The sequencing pipeline was judged likely to have produced a cluster of highly shared sequence variants as a technical artifact. The 87-base-pair reads could not distinguish some IMGT-functional V segments, including TRBV6-2 and TRBV6-3, so those segments were excluded. In an earlier analysis of approximately 590 of the donors, most TCR beta V segments were observed in productive rearrangements about 90% or about 30% of the time, broadly matching IMGT annotations. The study gave a list of around 170 TCR beta chains associated with cytomegalovirus. In vitro tests confirmed that a few of the cytomegalovirus-associated TCR beta chains recognize cytomegalovirus antigens. In this cohort, only TCR beta chains were sequenced, and detectable features were limited by the absence of alpha or paired-chain data. Because HLA typing was unavailable for some donors at each locus, only the typed subset was used in association tests. Cytomegalovirus status was reported to be diagnosed by the classifier with high specificity and sensitivity in both the original and validation cohorts. In a later genetic analysis, a missense DCLRE1C variant was associated with V-gene and J-gene trimming of TCR beta chains, and the association was replicated in an independent cohort. Specific HLA alleles were associated with 15,000 to 20,000 TCR beta sequences at a false discovery rate of 0.05 in a later analysis. Most TCR sequences were seen in very few donors, while some public TCRs were found in many individuals. The presence/absence analyses assumed that sequencing depth was roughly uniform across donors, and that assumption may not be true. Most CMV-associated TCR beta chains appeared to be HLA-restricted in a later analysis, and the HLA associations seemed to be driven largely by CMV exposure. In a later analysis, HLA-associated TCR beta chains showed more clonal expansion and lower generation probabilities than non-associated chains that were equally common. The only immune exposure information available for the cohort was CMV serostatus. A later analysis found that TCR association rates varied across HLA loci, with DRB1 alleles showing the most associated TCRs and HLA-C alleles the fewest. According to a later analysis, parvovirus B19, influenza, CMV and Epstein-Barr virus appeared linked to several top co-occurrence clusters. Compared with the roughly 670-donor mean, donors in an Asian-associated ancestry cluster had fewer N-insertions in productive TCRs, according to a later genetic analysis. The authors suggested that the approach could potentially be extended to other disease states and immunological phenotypes.

The cohort consisted of 650 to 850 healthy bone marrow donors. At the time of sampling, all cohort members were nominally healthy, though unrecorded immune exposures were likely present. The donor tested CMV seropositive, placing the donor among the 289 seropositive members of the cohort. A peripheral blood sample was collected from each donor, and TCR beta sequencing was performed on peripheral blood mononuclear cells. Genomic DNA extraction from the blood cell samples was performed with the Qiagen DNeasy Blood Extraction Kit. On this clone itself: The antigen it binds to is not known. Per-base qualities were not stored, and no clone one base away is much larger.

The library was built by means of the immunoSEQ multiplex PCR assay. For the multiplex PCR, a mixture combining 60 forward primers for TCR Vbeta segments and 13 reverse primers for TCR Jbeta segments was used. A multiplex PCR assay on genomic DNA amplified the CDR3 region of rearranged TCR beta genes. The amplified TCR beta libraries were sequenced on the Illumina HiSeq System as 87-base-pair reads. The original methods were these. A later analysis tallied roughly 78 million unique TCR beta chains across the 550 to 850 repertoires, and some 10 million of those chains were shared by two or more donors. Raw reads were error-corrected and collapsed into unique sequences by a nearest-neighbor algorithm in which closely related sequences were merged to remove PCR and sequencing errors. CDR3 sequences were aligned to IMGT reference sequences to assign V, D and J gene segments. For a sequence to be retained, a match of at least six nucleotides to both a V gene segment and a J gene segment was required. A rearrangement counted as productive if the CDR3 had no stop codons and remained in frame with V and J, and every other rearrangement counted as non-productive. Following IMGT convention, CDR3 was defined as the stretch from the second conserved V-encoded cysteine up to the conserved J-encoded phenylalanine. In an earlier analysis of roughly 610 of the donors, sequences lacking an unambiguous match to a single V gene segment were excluded. An earlier analysis of about 600 of the donors called V segments functional above 56.7% productive rearrangements and segregating when the between-donor standard deviation exceeded 5%. A statistical classification framework was built to diagnose cytomegalovirus status from the catalog of TCR beta chain sequences. A later analysis assigned V and J genes by comparing TCR nucleotide sequences with IMGT/GENE-DB human TR gene sequences. Using the TCRdist pipeline, a later analysis assigned CDR3 sequences along with most-parsimonious VDJ recombination scenarios. A later analysis defined each TCR beta chain by its CDR3 amino acid sequence plus V-gene family, and excluded reads lacking a unique V-gene family. In a later analysis, fewer than 650 highly shared, low-generation-probability nucleotide sequences were removed to address suspected cross-contamination and a sequencing artifact. In a later analysis, a clonal expansion index for each public chain was calculated from normalized within-repertoire ranks of inferred template counts. Generation probabilities in a later analysis came from a VDJ recombination model fitted to out-of-frame rearrangements, and those results were checked against IGoR. In a later analysis, TCR-TCR, TCR-HLA and TCR-CMV co-occurrence was scored with hypergeometric tests, and a repertoire-size bias correction was applied to TCR pairs. A later analysis estimated false discovery rates by permuting HLA or CMV assignments 20 times. A later analysis grouped co-occurring TCRs with DBSCAN, adding TCRdist sequence similarity when clustering within HLA-allele-positive subsets. Repertoires with fewer than 30,000 or more than 120,000 public chains, plus five repertoires with anomalous nucleotide sharing, were excluded from co-occurrence clustering. TCRdb carries this immuneACCESS record with in-frame sequences only. Its versions omit some clonotypes, under half of them owing to an unresolved V gene in the studies checked, with the rest unexplained. V, J and clone size reflect that table, while D and trimming were determined from the DNA. For this sample there are approximately 180,000 clones; 84% appear just once. 4.8% of the sample goes to the ten largest clones.

The CDR3 sequence holds 14 residues, the cysteine and phenylalanine included. Just CDR3 DNA is preserved here, 42 bases in frame from base 1. V is pruned by 3 bases and J by 2 bases, leaving 4 bases of the junction without a gene match. As encoded in the germline V gene, CDR1 is SGHRS while CDR2 is YFSETQ. The rearranged segments are TRBV5-1 and TRBJ2-5, and TRBD1 aligns with 7 junction nucleotides. Specimen: PBMCs. The source of this sequence is a girl aged 10 to 17 in good health and CMV-seropositive. At the DNA level, the sequence is TGCGCCAGCAGCTGGGGGACAGAGCAAGAGACCCAGTACTTC. This sequence encodes CASSWGTEQETQYF.